These T cell receptor beta chains were read from a single sample in a study of blood T cells in healthy people across ages. TCRdb re-analysed the 5' RACE reads in MiXCR, keeping a single row per CDR3 protein. The sample has 650,000 to 950,000 distinct CDR3 sequences; 40% to 50% are singletons. Source material: blood. These TCRs come from a man aged 60 to 69 in good health. Both conserved end residues are part of each CDR3. A D gene is named only where the DNA matches it firmly.

V: TRBV10-3; D: .; length: 14; CDR3: CATSGGSNTGELFF
V: TRBV6-1; D: .; length: 16; CDR3: CASSKEDGLLHSPLHF
V: TRBV7-2; D: .; length: 16; CDR3: CASRPSPSSLPDTQYF
V: TRBV24-1; D: .; length: 12; CDR3: CATSGSNEKLFF
V: TRBV12-3/TRBV12-4; D: .; length: 17; CDR3: CASSFRAAHSGANVLTF
V: TRBV30; D: .; length: 11; CDR3: CAWSPRDTQYF
V: TRBV12-3/TRBV12-4; D: TRBD1; length: 14; CDR3: CASSFAGGTNIQYF
V: TRBV20-1; D: TRBD1; length: 15; CDR3: CSARGLETGHNEQFF
V: TRBV20-1; D: .; length: 12; CDR3: CSAPRPRGELFF
V: TRBV12-3/TRBV12-4; D: .; length: 12; CDR3: CASSLGLNEQYF
V: TRBV6-5; D: TRBD1; length: 15; CDR3: CASSLNPGQRYGYTF
V: TRBV14; D: .; length: 14; CDR3: CASSQEGARTEAFF
V: TRBV7-2; D: .; length: 17; CDR3: CASSHGHGEGSYNEQFF
V: TRBV20-1; D: .; length: 16; CDR3: CSASSGGLDRNYEQYF
V: TRBV19; D: .; length: 13; CDR3: CASSPLVNTEAFF
V: TRBV10-3; D: .; length: 15; CDR3: CAISEPTLGTYEQYF
V: TRBV3-1; D: TRBD2; length: 17; CDR3: CASSQVGVTSGNNEQYF
V: TRBV5-1; D: .; length: 14; CDR3: CASSLAAGRYEQYF
V: TRBV7-6; D: TRBD1; length: 14; CDR3: CASSAYDRGNEQFF
V: TRBV27; D: TRBD2; length: 14; CDR3: CASTKQAGAYEQYF
V: TRBV10-3; D: .; length: 13; CDR3: CAISMDRLDGYTF
V: TRBV5-1; D: .; length: 14; CDR3: CASSLIRGTEKLFF
V: TRBV30; D: .; length: 14; CDR3: CAWSVNGGHNEQFF
V: TRBV20-1; D: TRBD2; length: 16; CDR3: CSAPGRGTSGVGEQFF
V: TRBV7-3; D: TRBD2; length: 15; CDR3: CASSPGSGGAYEQYF
V: TRBV6-2/TRBV6-3; D: .; length: 18; CDR3: CASSYSMRDVGARYEQYF
V: TRBV7-2; D: .; length: 15; CDR3: CASSKNRDNNQPQHF
V: TRBV12-3/TRBV12-4; D: TRBD2; length: 14; CDR3: CASSGLASTDTQYF
V: TRBV6-1; D: TRBD1; length: 14; CDR3: CASIRRQGENGYTF
V: TRBV4-3; D: .; length: 15; CDR3: CASSQDGTVRETQYF
V: TRBV5-1; D: TRBD2; length: 15; CDR3: CASSGGGTSPNEQFF
V: TRBV19; D: .; length: 12; CDR3: CASISERYEQYF
V: TRBV12-3/TRBV12-4; D: .; length: 14; CDR3: CASGPTVNTGELFF
V: TRBV6-2/TRBV6-3; D: .; length: 11; CDR3: CVTGVNYGYTF
V: TRBV7-9; D: TRBD1; length: 16; CDR3: CASSDRQGKVNTEAFF
V: TRBV6-2/TRBV6-3; D: .; length: 14; CDR3: CASSGRDGNTEAFF
V: TRBV3-1; D: TRBD2; length: 17; CDR3: CASSQVGRGALSYEQYF
V: TRBV7-9; D: .; length: 15; CDR3: CASSSQGSGGTEAFF
V: TRBV7-2; D: .; length: 15; CDR3: CASSLVTHKTNEQFF
V: TRBV6-5; D: .; length: 14; CDR3: CASSRQGNHSPLHF
V: TRBV5-1; D: .; length: 14; CDR3: CASSLAIGAETQYF
V: TRBV20-1; D: TRBD1; length: 13; CDR3: CSARTGPGGTQYF
V: TRBV30; D: .; length: 14; CDR3: CAWTPGAGLEKLFF
V: TRBV20-1; D: .; length: 13; CDR3: CSARVNSGNTIYF
V: TRBV20-1; D: TRBD1; length: 14; CDR3: CSARGTGRDYGYTF
V: TRBV12-3/TRBV12-4; D: .; length: 13; CDR3: CASSVGQGNTIYF
V: TRBV12-3/TRBV12-4; D: TRBD2; length: 16; CDR3: CASSLSSGGLTDTQYF
V: TRBV20-1; D: TRBD1; length: 12; CDR3: CSALGQGAGYTF
V: TRBV2; D: TRBD2; length: 16; CDR3: CASKHLSGGTYNEQFF
V: TRBV20-1; D: .; length: 16; CDR3: CSARDSDSPANYGYTF
V: TRBV29-1; D: .; length: 12; CDR3: CSVEDLHNEQFF
V: TRBV27; D: .; length: 14; CDR3: CASSLGQRLYEQYF
V: TRBV6-5; D: TRBD2; length: 16; CDR3: CASSYSTLAGNYEQYF
V: TRBV20-1; D: .; length: 13; CDR3: CSASETTYNEQFF
V: TRBV6-1; D: .; length: 14; CDR3: CASRKDGRNTEAFF
V: TRBV6-2/TRBV6-3; D: TRBD1; length: 15; CDR3: CASSYTGTGGYEQYF
V: TRBV7-6; D: .; length: 20; CDR3: CASSFFCPEGRAICTDTQYF
V: TRBV28; D: .; length: 15; CDR3: CASSPLGPNNSPLHF
V: TRBV7-2; D: .; length: 14; CDR3: CASSLVKAADTQYF
V: TRBV7-6; D: .; length: 17; CDR3: CASSFITGDSSYNEQFF